The rows below give T cell receptor beta chains drawn from one sample of a study of cytomegalovirus exposure and HLA in healthy donors. The repertoire was sequenced with immunoSEQ multiplex PCR; TCRdb's copy has only in-frame clones and lacks some. The sample lists approximately 90,000 clones, 6.5% to 8% occurring once. Sequenced sample: PBMCs. The source is a man aged 50-60 years in good health and CMV-seronegative. Each CDR3 is given with its conserved first and last residue. A D gene is named only where the DNA matches it firmly. Clone size is shown for a subset of rows, as once, few, many or a class of expanded clone.

clone_size: few; j_call: TRBJ2-7; d_call: TRBD1; v_call: TRBV4-1; cdr3_aa: CASSQDRGLRSYEQYF; cdr3_nt: TGCGCCAGCAGCCAGGACAGGGGGTTGAGGTCCTACGAGCAGTACTTC
clone_size: NA; j_call: TRBJ2-3; d_call: NA; v_call: TRBV27; cdr3_aa: CASSSTGTQWETDTQYF; cdr3_nt: TGTGCCAGCAGTTCTACAGGGACGCAGTGGGAAACAGATACGCAGTATTTT
clone_size: few; j_call: TRBJ2-7; d_call: TRBD2; v_call: TRBV9; cdr3_aa: CASSVGSVGGPPYEQYF; cdr3_nt: TGTGCCAGCAGCGTAGGGTCGGTGGGAGGGCCTCCCTACGAGCAGTACTTC
clone_size: few; j_call: TRBJ1-5; d_call: NA; v_call: TRBV27; cdr3_aa: CASSDSSNQPQHF; cdr3_nt: TGTGCCTCCAGTGACAGCAGCAATCAGCCCCAGCATTTT
clone_size: NA; j_call: TRBJ2-7; d_call: TRBD1; v_call: TRBV15; cdr3_aa: CATSREPGGIYEQYF; cdr3_nt: TGTGCCACCAGCAGAGAACCAGGGGGCATTTACGAGCAGTACTTC
clone_size: NA; j_call: TRBJ2-5; d_call: TRBD1; v_call: TRBV10-3; cdr3_aa: CAIGSDRGHQETQYF; cdr3_nt: TGTGCCATCGGATCGGACAGGGGACACCAAGAGACCCAGTACTTC
clone_size: few; j_call: TRBJ1-2; d_call: TRBD1; v_call: TRBV28; cdr3_aa: CASSTGQGAKGYTF; cdr3_nt: TGTGCCAGCAGCACGGGACAGGGGGCCAAAGGCTACACCTTC
clone_size: few; j_call: TRBJ2-3; d_call: TRBD2; v_call: TRBV6-4; cdr3_aa: CASSPGTRGGADTQYF; cdr3_nt: TGTGCCAGCAGTCCCGGGACTAGAGGGGGGGCAGATACGCAGTATTTT
clone_size: few; j_call: TRBJ2-1; d_call: TRBD1; v_call: TRBV27; cdr3_aa: CASSVPGQPYNEQFF; cdr3_nt: TGTGCCAGCAGCGTGCCGGGACAGCCATACAATGAGCAGTTCTTC
clone_size: NA; j_call: TRBJ2-5; d_call: TRBD1; v_call: TRBV6-6; cdr3_aa: CASQGAGTSGETQYF; cdr3_nt: TGTGCCAGCCAGGGGGCAGGGACCTCTGGGGAGACCCAGTACTTC
clone_size: few; j_call: TRBJ1-6; d_call: NA; v_call: TRBV5-1; cdr3_aa: CASSLTGFSSPLHF; cdr3_nt: TGCGCCAGCAGCTTGACAGGTTTTAGTTCACCCCTCCACTTT
clone_size: few; j_call: TRBJ1-2; d_call: NA; v_call: TRBV6-6; cdr3_aa: CATGELANYGYTF; cdr3_nt: TGTGCCACCGGAGAGCTGGCTAACTATGGCTACACCTTC
clone_size: few; j_call: TRBJ1-1; d_call: NA; v_call: TRBV5-4; cdr3_aa: CASSLVGLTGTEAFF; cdr3_nt: TGTGCCAGCAGCTTGGTGGGACTTACGGGCACTGAAGCTTTCTTT
clone_size: few; j_call: TRBJ2-1; d_call: NA; v_call: TRBV10-1; cdr3_aa: CASSEGPSSYNEQFF; cdr3_nt: TGCGCCAGCAGTGAGGGGCCGAGCTCCTACAATGAGCAGTTCTTC
clone_size: few; j_call: TRBJ2-7; d_call: TRBD2; v_call: TRBV6-5; cdr3_aa: CASSYSTSGDVEQYF; cdr3_nt: TGTGCCAGCAGTTACTCGACTAGCGGGGACGTCGAGCAGTACTTC
clone_size: few; j_call: TRBJ2-7; d_call: NA; v_call: TRBV6-1; cdr3_aa: CASSEAGGEYEQYF; cdr3_nt: TGTGCCAGCAGTGAAGCGGGCGGGGAGTACGAGCAGTACTTC